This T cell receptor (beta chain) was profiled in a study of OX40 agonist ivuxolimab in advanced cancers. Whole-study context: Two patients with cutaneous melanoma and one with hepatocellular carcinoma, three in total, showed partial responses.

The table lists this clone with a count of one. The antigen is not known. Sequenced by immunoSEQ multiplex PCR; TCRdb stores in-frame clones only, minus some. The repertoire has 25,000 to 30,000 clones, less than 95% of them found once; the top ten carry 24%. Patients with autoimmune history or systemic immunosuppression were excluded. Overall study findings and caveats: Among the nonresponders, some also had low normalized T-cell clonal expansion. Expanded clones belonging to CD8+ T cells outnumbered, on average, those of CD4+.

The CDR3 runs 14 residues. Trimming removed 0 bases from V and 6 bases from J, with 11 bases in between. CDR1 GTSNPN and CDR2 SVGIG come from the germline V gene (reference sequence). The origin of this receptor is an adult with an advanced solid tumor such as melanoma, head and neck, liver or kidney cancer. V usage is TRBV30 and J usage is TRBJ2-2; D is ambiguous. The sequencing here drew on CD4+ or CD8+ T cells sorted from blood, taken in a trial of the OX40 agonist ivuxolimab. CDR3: CAWSVRGFSGELFF. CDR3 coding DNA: TGTGCCTGGAGTGTACGAGGATTTTCCGGGGAGCTGTTTTTT.